The T cell receptor beta chain described here comes from a study of blood T cell repertoires in COVID-19. On the study more broadly: Samples of COVID-19 (acute and convalescent) were obtained from the United States, Italy and Spain. From T cells, B-cell-depleted T cells, or PBMCs came the material, which was cDNA or gDNA.

Authors' methods: The authors estimated nucleated cell counts from reference gene primer amplification. TCRdb's table, derived via immunoSEQ multiplex PCR, lists solely in-frame clones and lacks some. V and J calls and clone size are copied from that table; D and trimming were computed from the DNA. The table records roughly 200,000 clones, 80% to 90% of them present only once. Germline lookup yields CDR1 SGHTS and CDR2 YDEGEE. The CDR3 loop spans 15 amino acids. V trimming: 0 bases; J trimming: 4 bases; junction bases outside the gene matches: 6. This clone appeared a single time. This sequence originates from a man aged 35 to 55 with active or convalescent COVID-19. The chain combines TRBV5-8 with TRBJ1-2; 7 bases match TRBD1. Sequencing was performed on peripheral blood. The CDR3 here is CASSLEGGVSYGYTF. Here the CDR3 DNA reads TGTGCCAGCAGCTTGGAAGGGGGCGTGAGCTATGGCTACACCTTC.